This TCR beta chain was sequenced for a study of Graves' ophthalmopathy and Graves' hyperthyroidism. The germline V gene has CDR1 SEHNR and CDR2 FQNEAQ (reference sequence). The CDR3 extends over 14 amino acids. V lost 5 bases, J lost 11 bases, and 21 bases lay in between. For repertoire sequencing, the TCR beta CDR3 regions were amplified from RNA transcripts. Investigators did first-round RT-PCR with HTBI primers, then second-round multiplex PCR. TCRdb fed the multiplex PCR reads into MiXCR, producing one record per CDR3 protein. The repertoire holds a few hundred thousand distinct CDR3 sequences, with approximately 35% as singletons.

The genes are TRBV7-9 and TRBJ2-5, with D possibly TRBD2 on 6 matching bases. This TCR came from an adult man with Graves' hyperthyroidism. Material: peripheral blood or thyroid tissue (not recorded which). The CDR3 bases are TGTGCCAGCAGCCTCGGACTACTCACAGATACGCAGTACTTC. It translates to CASSLGLLTDTQYF.